This T cell receptor (beta chain) was recorded in a study of T cells in Graves' hyperthyroidism and ophthalmopathy. Findings and limits, study-wide: It was a median roughly 6.5 months before onset that the model predicted ophthalmopathy.

At least ten counts were recorded for this clonotype. Its antigen is not identified. Graves' hyperthyroidism is called stable when ophthalmopathy does not progress within 18 months. Uncontrolled infection, other autoimmune disease, pregnancy and lactation each barred patients from inclusion. RNA transcripts were the template for amplifying TCR beta CDR3 regions. Researchers ran a first-round RT-PCR on the TCR CDR3 using the HTBI primer set. Each CDR3 protein is one row after TCRdb ran MiXCR on the multiplex PCR reads. The sample contains around 190,000 distinct CDR3 sequences, around 17% of which appear only once. CDR1 and CDR2 (germline): SEHNR, FQNEAQ (reference sequence). Trimming left V 4 bases short and J 8 bases short, with 14 bases between. The CDR3 covers 14 residues.

Specimen: blood. The J gene is TRBJ1-4, the V gene TRBV7-9; no definite D call. This TCR derives from a woman aged 45-60 years with Graves' hyperthyroidism. CDR3 loop: CASSSKNGEEKLFF. In nucleotides, the CDR3 is TGTGCCAGCAGCTCGAAGAACGGAGAAGAAAAACTGTTTTTT.